This T cell receptor (beta chain) emerged from a study of blood T cell repertoires in COVID-19. Study context: There were acute and convalescent COVID-19 samples, and they came from the United States, Italy and Spain. The analysed material was cDNA or gDNA that came from T cells, B-cell-depleted T cells, or PBMCs.

There are 15 residues in the CDR3. Germline V lookup: CDR1 SGHNT, CDR2 YYREEE (reference sequence). V dropped 4 bases and J dropped 6; count of bases not matched to a gene: 8. Methods used by the authors: Amplifying reference gene primers gave estimates of nucleated cell counts. The data were produced by immunoSEQ multiplex PCR, yet TCRdb's version contains in-frame clones alone and is incomplete. The DNA gave D and trimming, while V, J and clone size come from that table. The sample shows around 160,000 clones, more than 90% of them seen only once. The sequence was obtained from a man aged 55 to 70 with active or convalescent COVID-19. The chain is built from TRBV5-4 and TRBJ1-5; TRBD1 aligns across 9 bases. Sequences were obtained from peripheral blood. The chain's CDR3 is CASSPGTGKGQPQHF. CDR3 coding DNA: TGTGCCAGCAGCCCTGGGACAGGGAAAGGTCAGCCCCAGCATTTT. Supplemented by reference TRBV5-4 and TRBJ1-5, the full variable domain reads ETGVTQSPTHLIKTRGQQVTLRCSSQSGHNTVSWYQQALGQGPQFIFQYYREEENGRGNFPPRFSGLQFPNYSSELNVNALELDDSALYLCASSPGTGKGQPQHFGDGTRLSIL.